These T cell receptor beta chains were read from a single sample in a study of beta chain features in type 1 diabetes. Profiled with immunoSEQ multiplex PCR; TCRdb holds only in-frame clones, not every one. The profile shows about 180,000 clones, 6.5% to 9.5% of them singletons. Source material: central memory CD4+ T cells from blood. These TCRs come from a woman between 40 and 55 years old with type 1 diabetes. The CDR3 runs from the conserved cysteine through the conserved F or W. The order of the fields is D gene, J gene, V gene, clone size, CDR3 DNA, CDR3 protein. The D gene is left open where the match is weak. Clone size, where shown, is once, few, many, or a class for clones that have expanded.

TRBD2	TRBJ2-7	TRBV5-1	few	TGCGCCAGCAGCTCTGGACTAGCGGGCTCCTACGAGCAGTACTTC	CASSSGLAGSYEQYF
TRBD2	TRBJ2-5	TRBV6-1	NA	TGTGCCACCTCAAGCGGGAGGCCTCAAGAGACCCAGTACTTC	CATSSGRPQETQYF
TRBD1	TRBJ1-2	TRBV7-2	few	TGTGCCAGCAGCTCCGGGACAGTGGGCTATGGCTACACCTTC	CASSSGTVGYGYTF
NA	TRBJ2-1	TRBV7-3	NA	TGTGCCAGCAGCTGGGGGGACGCCAACAATGAGCAGTTCTTC	CASSWGDANNEQFF
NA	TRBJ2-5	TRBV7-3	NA	TGTGCCAGCAGCTTGCCAGGGCCAAAAGAGACCCAGTACTTC	CASSLPGPKETQYF
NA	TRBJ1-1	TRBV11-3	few	TGTGCCAGCAGCTTATCTACGGACACTGAAGCTTTCTTT	CASSLSTDTEAFF
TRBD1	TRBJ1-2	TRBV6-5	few	TGTGCCAGCAGCCGGGACAGCCCTAACTATGGCTACACCTTC	CASSRDSPNYGYTF
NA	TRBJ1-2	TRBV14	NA	TGTGCCAGCAGCCAAGATGCCTGGCACTATGGCTACACCTTC	CASSQDAWHYGYTF
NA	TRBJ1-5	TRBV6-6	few	TGTGCCAGCAGTTACGGGAGGGGCCAGAATCAGCCCCAGCATTTT	CASSYGRGQNQPQHF
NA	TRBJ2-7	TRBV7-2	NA	TGTGCCAGCAGCGCACAGAGCTACGAGCAGTACTTC	CASSAQSYEQYF
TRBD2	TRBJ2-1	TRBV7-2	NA	TGTGCCAGCAGCTTAGGAACAGCGGGGGGGATTAATGAGCAGTTCTTC	CASSLGTAGGINEQFF
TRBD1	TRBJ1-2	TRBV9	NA	TGTGCCAGCAGCACTCGGACAGGCTCTTATGGCTACACCTTC	CASSTRTGSYGYTF
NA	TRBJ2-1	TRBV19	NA	TGTGCCAGTAGTATATCCGTATTGAGCTCCTACAATGAGCAGTTCTTC	CASSISVLSSYNEQFF
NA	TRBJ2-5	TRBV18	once	TGTGCCAGCTCACCCAGGGATTCAGGGGAGACCCAGTACTTC	CASSPRDSGETQYF
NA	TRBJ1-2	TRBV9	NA	TGTGCCAGCAGCGTAGAGGGCAGGGAGGGGAATGGCTACACCTTC	CASSVEGREGNGYTF
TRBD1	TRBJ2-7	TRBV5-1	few	TGCGCCAGCAGCGAGAACAGGGGGGCAAGCTACGAGCAGTACTTC	CASSENRGASYEQYF
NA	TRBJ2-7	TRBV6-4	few	TGTGCCAGCAACATCAAACCCTACGAGCAGTACTTC	CASNIKPYEQYF
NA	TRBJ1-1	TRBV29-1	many	TGCAGCGTTGAGGGGACCACGGACAGTGAAGCTTTCTTT	CSVEGTTDSEAFF
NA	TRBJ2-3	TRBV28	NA	TGTGCCAGCAGTTCCCTCACAGATACGCAGTATTTT	CASSSLTDTQYF
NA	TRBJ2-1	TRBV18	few	TGTGCCAGCTCACCTGGAGAATATACATACAATGAGCAGTTCTTC	CASSPGEYTYNEQFF
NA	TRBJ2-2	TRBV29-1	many	TGCAGCGCTCTAGGACAGATGAACACCGGGGAGCTGTTTTTT	CSALGQMNTGELFF
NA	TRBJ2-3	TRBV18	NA	TGTGCCAGCTCACCAGGGACTCTCACGACAGATACGCAGTATTTT	CASSPGTLTTDTQYF
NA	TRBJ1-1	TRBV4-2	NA	TGTGCCAGCAGCCAAGGACAGAAGAACACTGAAGCTTTCTTT	CASSQGQKNTEAFF
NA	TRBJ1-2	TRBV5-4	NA	TGTGCCAGCAGCTTGCAGACCACCAGGGGCTACACCTTC	CASSLQTTRGYTF
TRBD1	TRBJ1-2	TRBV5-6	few	TGTGCCAGCAGCTTGCAGGGGGCGCGGGGCTACACCTTC	CASSLQGARGYTF
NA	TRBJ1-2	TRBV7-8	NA	TGTGCCAGCAGCTTAGTACTATCCGGTGGCTACACCTTC	CASSLVLSGGYTF
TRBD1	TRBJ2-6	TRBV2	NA	TGTGCCAGCAGCCCGGGACAGGGGAACTCTGGGGCCAACGTCCTGACTTTC	CASSPGQGNSGANVLTF
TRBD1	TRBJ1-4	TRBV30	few	TGTGCCTGGAGTAGGGGACAGGGGAATGAAAAACTGTTTTTT	CAWSRGQGNEKLFF
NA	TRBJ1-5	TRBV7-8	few	TGTGCCAGCAGTTGGCTAGATCAGCCCCAGCATTTT	CASSWLDQPQHF
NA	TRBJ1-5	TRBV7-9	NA	TGTGCCAGCAGCTTAGAAGCTCAGCCCCAGCATTTT	CASSLEAQPQHF
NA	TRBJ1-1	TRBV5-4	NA	TGTGCCACCTTCGGGAAGGGAGGGGACACTGAAGCTTTCTTT	CATFGKGGDTEAFF
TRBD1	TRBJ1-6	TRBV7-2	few	TGTGCCAGCAGCGACCAACTAGGACAGGGCGCTTCACCCCTCCACTTT	CASSDQLGQGASPLHF
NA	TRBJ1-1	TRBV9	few	TGTGCCAGCAGCCCAACAGCGGGGAACACTGAAGCTTTCTTT	CASSPTAGNTEAFF
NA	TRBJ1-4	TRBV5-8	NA	TGTGCCAGCAGCTTGGAAGCACCAGAAAAACTGTTTTTT	CASSLEAPEKLFF
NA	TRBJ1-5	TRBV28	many	TGTGCCAGCAGTTTACAAATGCAGCCCCAGCATTTT	CASSLQMQPQHF
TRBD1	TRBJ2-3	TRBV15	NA	TGTGCCACCAGCACCCAGGGACAGGGGACGGATACGCAGTATTTT	CATSTQGQGTDTQYF
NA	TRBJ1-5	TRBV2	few	TGTGCCAGCAGTGAGTCTATGGGGAGGGTGCAGCCCCAGCATTTT	CASSESMGRVQPQHF
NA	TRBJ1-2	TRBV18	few	TGTGCCAGCTCACCACCATACGGGGTTGCCTATGGCTACACCTTC	CASSPPYGVAYGYTF
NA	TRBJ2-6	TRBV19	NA	TGTGCCAGTAGTATTTCGGCAGGTGGGGCCAACGTCCTGACTTTC	CASSISAGGANVLTF
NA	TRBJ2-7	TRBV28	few	TGTGCCAGCAGTTTATCGGGAGTCTCCTACGAGCAGTACTTC	CASSLSGVSYEQYF
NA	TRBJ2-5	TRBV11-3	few	TGTGCCAGCAGCTTAGGCGGGGGCTCCCAGTACTTC	CASSLGGGSQYF
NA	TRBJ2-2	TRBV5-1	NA	TGCGCCAGCAGCTTGGTAGCAGGGGCGAACACCGGGGAGCTGTTTTTT	CASSLVAGANTGELFF
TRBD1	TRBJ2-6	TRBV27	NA	TGTGCCAGCAGTCCGCGATCAGGACAGGGGGCAGGGGCCAACGTCCTGACTTTC	CASSPRSGQGAGANVLTF
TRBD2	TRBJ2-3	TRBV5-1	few	TGCGCCAGCAGCTTAACTAGCGGCACAGATACGCAGTATTTT	CASSLTSGTDTQYF
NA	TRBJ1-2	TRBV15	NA	TGTGCCACCAGCAGAGATAAACAACATCGCACCTTC	CATSRDKQHRTF